Below are 24 T cell receptor beta chains sequenced from a single sample in a study of T cell responses to AZD1222 COVID-19 vaccine (dated by TCRdb to the early 2020s). The library was prepared using the immunoSEQ multiplex PCR assay. The source is immuneACCESS, and TCRdb retained only in-frame sequences with V and J called. Part of the clones is not carried over; for the studies checked, unresolved V genes explain less than half of this, and the remainder is unexplained. This sample is represented by some 99,000 clones; about 90% of them were singletons. The ten largest account for 16% of the sample. This sample's time point label indicates: about 28 days (+/-7) after the second vaccine dose. Sample: peripheral blood, taken 28 days after the second AZD1222 dose. Receptor source: an adult who received the AZD1222 COVID-19 vaccine.

The CDR3 region has the DNA TGTGCCAGCAGCCCATACGGGGTAGTTCATGAGCAGTTCTTC. It yields the protein CASSPYGVVHEQFF. The gene calls are TRBV5-5 and TRBJ2-1; D is perhaps TRBD2 (5 bases). The CDR3 covers 14 residues. Germline V gene lookup returns CDR1 SGHKS and CDR2 YYEKEE (reference sequence). Trimming took 4 bases from V and 8 from J, leaving 16 bases between them.

A single count supports this clone. This sequence joins TRBV19 and TRBJ1-3, with D unresolved. Trimming cost V 2 bases and J 4 bases, with 3 bases left between them. This CDR3 has 12 residues. CDR1 LNHDA and CDR2 SQIVND come from the germline V gene (reference sequence). In DNA, the CDR3 is TGTGCCAGTAGTATACCAGGAAACACCATATATTTT. This encodes CASSIPGNTIYF.

This clone was found once. CDR3 in DNA: TGTGCCAGCAGCCAAGACCTCGGTGGGAGGGACACCGGGGAGCTGTTTTTT. Its translation: CASSQDLGGRDTGELFF. The chain recombines TRBV3-1 (or the pseudogene TRBV3-2) with TRBJ2-2; 7 nucleotides line up with TRBD2. CDR1 and CDR2 from the germline V gene are LGHDT and YNNKEL (reference sequence). CDR3 size: 17 residues. J gave up 3 bases and V 0 bases, and 7 bases lay outside the gene matches.

This clone was seen once. The chain links TRBV19 to TRBJ1-2; D might be TRBD1 (5 bases). CDR1 LNHDA and CDR2 SQIVND come from the germline V gene (reference sequence). This CDR3 is built from 15 residues. V was trimmed by 0 bases and J by 5 bases, leaving 13 bases between them. The CDR3 protein is CASSIDGGKIYGYTF. The CDR3, as DNA: TGTGCCAGTAGTATAGATGGGGGAAAAATATATGGCTACACCTTC.

The J gene is TRBJ2-1, the V gene TRBV27; maybe TRBD2 (6 bases). Germline CDR1 and CDR2: MNHEY and SMNVEV (reference sequence). CDR3 length: 13 amino acids. Trimming took 3 bases from V and 6 from J, leaving 9 bases between them. The CDR3 loop reads CASSFSGGNEQFF. In DNA, the CDR3 is TGTGCCAGCAGTTTTTCCGGGGGCAATGAGCAGTTCTTC.

The genes are TRBV5-5 and TRBJ2-7; unclear D gene. Trimming cost V 4 bases and J 3 bases, with 14 bases left between them. The CDR3 has 14 residues. Germline CDR1 reads SGHKS; CDR2 reads YYEKEE (reference sequence). This CDR3 reads CASSPRSEDYEQYF. The CDR3 bases are TGTGCCAGCAGCCCGAGGAGCGAAGACTACGAGCAGTACTTC.

This chain connects TRBV7-6 to TRBJ2-7, with a possible D match to TRBD2 (5 bases). V was shortened by 5 bases and J by 1 base, with 12 bases between the two germline ends. The CDR3 has 14 amino acids. CDR1 and CDR2 from the germline V gene are SGHVS and FNYEAQ. CDR3 amino acids: CASSVLAQSYEQYF. CDR3 nucleotide sequence: TGTGCCAGCAGCGTTTTAGCGCAATCCTACGAGCAGTACTTC.

The chain has TRBV5-8 and TRBJ2-5; D gene ambiguous. The germline V gene encodes CDR1 SGHTS and CDR2 YDEGEE. The V end lost 0 bases, the J end lost 1 base, and 1 base lay between the germline ends. The CDR3 spans 12 residues. Here the CDR3 reads CASSLVQETQYF. The CDR3 coding sequence is TGTGCCAGCAGCTTGGTCCAAGAGACCCAGTACTTC.

The genes are TRBV2 and TRBJ2-5; TRBD2 agrees at 7 bases. Germline V gene sequence: CDR1 SNHLY, CDR2 FYNNEI. The CDR3 has 14 residues. V shed 4 bases and J 1 base; nucleotides not matched to a gene: 3. The chain's CDR3 is CASSALATQETQYF. The CDR3 DNA reads TGTGCCAGCAGTGCACTAGCGACCCAAGAGACCCAGTACTTC.

This clone was recorded only once. The chain joins TRBV11-2 to TRBJ1-4; weak D call: TRBD1 (6 bases). Germline V gene sequence: CDR1 SGHAT, CDR2 FQNNGV. This CDR3 spans 14 amino acids. V was pared by 5 bases and J by 7 bases, with 14 bases between. In nucleotides, the CDR3 is TGTGCCAGCAGCACAACAGGGTATGGTGAAAAACTGTTTTTT. Translated, it gives CASSTTGYGEKLFF.

The gene calls are TRBV5-1 and TRBJ2-6; D is uncertain. Trimming pared 7 bases from V and 0 bases from J, leaving 14 bases between. Germline V gene lookup returns CDR1 SGHRS and CDR2 YFSETQ. The CDR3 loop spans 16 amino acids. CDR3 bases: TGCGCCAGCGAGAAGACGCAGAACTCTGGGGCCAACGTCCTGACTTTC. It encodes CASEKTQNSGANVLTF.

J is TRBJ2-5 and V is TRBV6-5, with 13 bases identical to TRBD2. The CDR3 spans 15 residues. J lost 5 bases, V lost 8 bases, and 8 bases had no gene match. From germline, CDR1 is MNHEY and CDR2 SVGAGI. The CDR3 here is CASAPLTSGRETQYF. The CDR3 DNA follows: TGTGCCAGCGCCCCCTTGACTAGCGGGAGGGAGACCCAGTACTTC.

This clone came up a few times. This chain links TRBV5-1 with TRBJ1-4, with D unclear. The germline V and J ends were trimmed by 0 bases and 7 bases, with 16 bases remaining between them. The CDR3 loop spans 16 amino acids. CDR1 is SGHRS, CDR2 YFSETQ, per germline. The CDR3, as DNA: TGCGCCAGCAGCTTGGGCGGAGAGGTAACCCGTGAAAAACTGTTTTTT. Translating it yields CASSLGGEVTREKLFF. The entire variable domain, with the rest obtained from reference TRBV5-1 and TRBJ1-4, is as follows: KAGVTQTPRYLIKTRGQQVTLSCSPISGHRSVSWYQQTPGQGLQFLFEYFSETQRNKGNFPGRFSGRQFSNSRSEMNVSTLELGDSALYLCASSLGGEVTREKLFFGSGTQLSVL.

The V and J genes are TRBV28 and TRBJ2-7; D gene unclear. V lost 3 bases and J lost 4, with 4 bases in between. The CDR3 sequence is 11 residues long. Germline CDR1 is MDHEN and CDR2 is SYDVKM. CDR3 in DNA: TGTGCCAGCAGTTTGGGATACGAGCAGTACTTC. Protein product: CASSLGYEQYF. The full variable domain, completed using reference TRBV28 and TRBJ2-7, is DVKVTQSSRYLVKRTGEKVFLECVQDMDHENMFWYRQDPGLGLRLIYFSYDVKMKEKGDIPEGYSVSREKKERFSLILESASTNQTSMYLCASSLGYEQYFGPGTRLTVT.

The chain uses TRBV5-1 and TRBJ1-4; D not resolved. V lost 5 bases and J lost 8, with 16 bases in between. The V gene's germline CDR1 is SGHRS and CDR2 YFSETQ. This CDR3 spans 14 amino acids. The CDR3 sequence is CASRPGPRGEKLFF. DNA of the CDR3: TGCGCCAGCAGACCCGGACCCCGAGGGGAAAAACTGTTTTTT.

The chain links TRBV3-1 (or the pseudogene TRBV3-2) to TRBJ2-1; unclear D gene. V lost 1 base and J 4 bases, leaving 11 bases between the germline ends. Germline loops: CDR1 LGHDT, CDR2 YNNKEL (reference sequence). The length of the CDR3 is 15 residues. CDR3 loop: CASSQGNTDYNEQFF. Written as DNA, the CDR3 is TGTGCCAGCAGCCAAGGTAACACTGATTACAATGAGCAGTTCTTC.

The CDR3 DNA reads as TGCGCCAGCAGCCGCACACTTACAGGGGGCGGGAATGAAAAACTGTTTTTT. Residues: CASSRTLTGGGNEKLFF. The genes are TRBV5-1 and TRBJ1-4; TRBD1 matches at 9 bases. Germline loops: CDR1 SGHRS, CDR2 YFSETQ. There are 17 residues in the CDR3. J lost 5 bases, V lost 4 bases, and 12 bases had no gene match.

This sequence joins TRBV4-1 and TRBJ1-4, with 11 bases that match TRBD1. Germline lookup yields CDR1 MGHRA and CDR2 YSYEKL. The CDR3 runs to 14 residues. V trimming: 3 bases; J trimming: 8 bases; junction bases outside the gene matches: 2. This chain's CDR3 is CASSQGQGGEKLFF. CDR3 bases: TGCGCCAGCAGCCAGGGACAGGGGGGCGAAAAACTGTTTTTT.

The chain employs TRBV7-9 and TRBJ1-1; D gene ambiguous. This CDR3 is built from 11 residues. Trimming removed 5 bases at V and 4 bases at J, with 5 bases between. Germline CDR1 reads SEHNR; CDR2 reads FQNEAQ (reference sequence). DNA of the CDR3: TGTGCCAGCAGCCCCCTCACTGAAGCTTTCTTT. Amino acid sequence: CASSPLTEAFF. Full variable domain (outside the CDR3, taken from reference TRBV7-9 and TRBJ1-1): DTGVSQNPRHKITKRGQNVTFRCDPISEHNRLYWYRQTLGQGPEFLTYFQNEAQLEKSRLLSDRFSAERPKGSFSTLEIQRTEQGDSAMYLCASSPLTEAFFGQGTRLTVV.

The rearrangement links TRBV2 to TRBJ2-5; possibly TRBD1 for D (6 bases). Germline assignment: CDR1 SNHLY and CDR2 FYNNEI. This CDR3 region has 15 residues. Trimming cost V 8 bases and J 1 base, with 17 bases left between them. CDR3 DNA sequence: TGTGCCAGCCCATTGGGGGCAGACTCCCAAGAGACCCAGTACTTC. Its translation is CASPLGADSQETQYF.

In DNA, the CDR3 is TGTGCCAGTAAAAAAGGGGCTAGCGCTAGCTCCTACAATGAGCAGTTCTTC. Translating it yields CASKKGASASSYNEQFF. The gene calls are TRBV19 and TRBJ2-1, with D perhaps matching TRBD2 (6 bases). Germline CDR1 reads LNHDA; CDR2 reads SQIVND (reference sequence). The CDR3 totals 17 residues. Trimming stripped 7 bases from V and 0 bases from J, with 19 bases between.

The chain joins TRBV5-4 to TRBJ2-5; 14 bases are a match to TRBD2. V lost 3 bases and J lost 1; bases outside the gene matches: 2. Germline V gene sequence: CDR1 SGHNT, CDR2 YYREEE (reference sequence). The CDR3 is 16 residues long. CDR3 in DNA: TGTGCCAGCAGCTATGGGACTAGCGGGAGCCAAGAGACCCAGTACTTC. Translation gives CASSYGTSGSQETQYF.

The chain is built from TRBV7-8 and TRBJ1-5; 9 nucleotides match TRBD1. CDR3 length equals 19 residues. V trimming: 4 bases; J trimming: 0 bases; junction bases outside the gene matches: 13. Germline assignment: CDR1 SGHVS and CDR2 FQNEAQ. The CDR3 coding sequence is TGTGCCAGCAGCTCCACGGAGGACAGGGGAATCCTTAGCAATCAGCCCCAGCATTTT. It codes for CASSSTEDRGILSNQPQHF.

CDR3 sequence: CSVFQGETQYF. The DNA for the CDR3 is TGCAGCGTTTTTCAGGGAGAGACCCAGTACTTC. The chain joins TRBV29-1 to TRBJ2-5; D may be TRBD1 (5 bases). The CDR3 is 11 amino acids. Trimming removed 5 bases from V and 4 bases from J, with 8 bases in between. Germline V gene sequence: CDR1 SQVTM, CDR2 ANQGSEA. The whole variable domain, filled in from reference TRBV29-1 and TRBJ2-5, reads SAVISQKPSRDICQRGTSLTIQCQVDSQVTMMFWYRQQPGQSLTLIATANQGSEATYESGFVIDKFPISRPNLTFSTLTVSNMSPEDSSIYLCSVFQGETQYFGPGTRLLVL.